The subject of this entry is one T cell receptor (beta chain). Germline values: CDR1 MNHEY, CDR2 SVGAGI. V lost 6 bases to trimming and J lost 9 bases, with 20 bases between them. The CDR3 is 14 residues long. The data stem from a study of blood T cell repertoires in COVID-19. Here immunoSEQ multiplex PCR was the method, and the copy in TCRdb shows in-frame clones only, minus some. The data contain a few hundred thousand clones, around 90% of them singletons. V usage is TRBV6-5 and J usage is TRBJ2-5; tentative D call: TRBD2 (6 bases). The sample was peripheral blood. This sequence originates from a woman aged 55-70 years with COVID-19, enrolled during active disease. In DNA form, the CDR3 reads TGTGCCAGCAGCCATACGCTGGAGGGTATGGCCCAGTACTTC. This gives the protein CASSHTLEGMAQYF.